These 30 T cell receptor beta chains originate from one sample sequenced in a study of beta chain features in type 1 diabetes. Of the isolated RNA, all was reverse transcribed, and so the sequenced material was expressed TCRB transcripts. Generated by immunoSEQ multiplex PCR, the TCRdb table keeps only in-frame clones and is missing some. The sample lists a few hundred thousand clones, approximately 9.9% seen once, with just over 0.015% in the top ten. The sample taken for sequencing was naive CD4+ T cells from blood. The receptors derive from a woman aged 25 to 45 in good health.

Only a few counts were recorded for this clone. The chain recombines TRBV15 with TRBJ1-1; no definite D call. The CDR3 consists of 14 residues. V shed 0 bases and J shed 9 bases, with 14 bases lying between them. CDR1 is LNHNV, CDR2 YYDKDF, per germline (reference sequence). CDR3: CATSRDRWGGQAFF. In DNA, the CDR3 is TGTGCCACCAGCAGAGATCGATGGGGAGGGCAAGCTTTCTTT.

This clone has just a few counts. The chain joins TRBV5-1 to TRBJ2-1, with 9 bases identical to TRBD2. This CDR3 comprises 15 residues. V was pared by 4 bases and J by 4 bases, with 6 bases of the junction left unmatched. Germline loops: CDR1 SGHRS, CDR2 YFSETQ. CDR3 sequence (DNA): TGCGCCAGCAGCCATGGACTAGCGACTTACAATGAGCAGTTCTTC. This sequence encodes CASSHGLATYNEQFF.

This clone appeared a few times. The chain couples TRBV27 to TRBJ1-1; maybe TRBD1 (5 bases). The length of the CDR3 is 13 residues. Trimming removed 6 bases from V and 0 bases from J, with 8 bases in between. Germline V gene data show CDR1 as MNHEY and CDR2 as SMNVEV (reference sequence). DNA for the CDR3: TGTGCCAGCAGCAGACAGATGAACACTGAAGCTTTCTTT. Its protein is CASSRQMNTEAFF.

The chain carries TRBV30 and TRBJ2-7; the match to TRBD2 covers 11 bases. Trimming removed 3 bases from V and 5 bases from J; junction bases left unmatched: 9. The CDR3 loop spans 15 amino acids. The V gene's germline CDR1 is GTSNPN and CDR2 SVGIG (reference sequence). CDR3 coding DNA: TGTGCCTGGAGCTTGATAGCGGGAGGGCCCCACGAGCAGTACTTC. Amino acids: CAWSLIAGGPHEQYF.

This clone has just a few counts. The chain is built from TRBV30 and TRBJ2-1; TRBD2 agrees at 15 bases. CDR3 length equals 19 residues. Germline V CDR1 and CDR2: GTSNPN, SVGIG (reference sequence). Trimming removed 3 bases from V and 2 bases from J; junction bases left unmatched: 11. The CDR3 reads CAWRVKGLAGGHTYNEQFF. As DNA, the CDR3 is TGTGCCTGGAGGGTCAAAGGACTAGCGGGAGGGCACACCTACAATGAGCAGTTCTTC. Based on the CDR3 plus reference TRBV30 and TRBJ2-1, the full variable domain is SQTIHQWPATLVQPVGSPLSLECTVEGTSNPNLYWYRQAAGRGLQLLFYSVGIGQISSEVPQNLSASRPQDRQFILSSKKLLLSDSGFYLCAWRVKGLAGGHTYNEQFFGPGTRLTVL.

This clone was counted between two and nine times. The gene calls are TRBV11-1 and TRBJ2-1, with D tentatively TRBD2 (6 bases). The CDR3 length is 16 residues. CDR1 and CDR2 from the germline V gene are SGHAT and FQDESV (reference sequence). The V gene lost 4 bases and the J gene lost 7 bases, with 20 bases spanning the gap. CDR3 nucleotide sequence: TGTGCCAGCAGCTCCCCGGCGGGGTTTTTGGAAAATGAGCAGTTCTTC. Translated: CASSSPAGFLENEQFF.

The genes are TRBV15 and TRBJ2-3; 7 bases are a match to TRBD2. Germline loops: CDR1 LNHNV, CDR2 YYDKDF (reference sequence). This CDR3 spans 16 amino acids. With 0 bases clipped from V and 4 bases from J, the junction kept 7 bases outside the gene matches. CDR3 nucleotide sequence: TGTGCCACCAGCAGAGAGGACACTAGCGTCCCAGATACGCAGTATTTT. This codes for CATSREDTSVPDTQYF.

In this sample, this clone turned up a few times. The chain has TRBV5-4 and TRBJ2-7; 8 bases map to TRBD2. V was clipped by 0 bases and J by 7 bases; unmatched bases: 3. Germline loops: CDR1 SGHNT, CDR2 YYREEE (reference sequence). This CDR3 spans 13 amino acids. CDR3 sequence: CASSLVSGGEQYF. CDR3 in DNA: TGTGCCAGCAGCTTGGTCTCGGGGGGGGAGCAGTACTTC.

The chain carries TRBV28 and TRBJ2-3; 7 positions agree with TRBD2. The CDR3 totals 14 residues. Germline V CDR1 and CDR2: MDHEN, SYDVKM. The V segment lost 3 bases and the J segment 1 base; nucleotides outside the gene matches: 1. The CDR3: CASSFAGGTDTQYF. CDR3 coding DNA: TGTGCCAGCAGTTTTGCGGGGGGCACAGATACGCAGTATTTT.

This clone was detected a few times. The chain employs TRBV4-3 and TRBJ2-3; D is unclear. The germline V gene encodes CDR1 LGHNA and CDR2 YSLEER. The CDR3 consists of 14 residues. The V end lost 4 bases, the J end lost 0 bases, and 8 bases lay between the germline ends. The CDR3 bases are TGCGCCAGCAGCCCTCGCGGAAGCACAGATACGCAGTATTTT. It specifies CASSPRGSTDTQYF.

The DNA of the CDR3 is TGTGCCACCGAAGGACAGCGGGGAACTGAAGCTTTCTTT. Residues: CATEGQRGTEAFF. V is TRBV6-5 and J is TRBJ1-1; tentative D call: TRBD1 (6 bases). V lost 10 bases, J lost 5 bases, and 17 bases lay in between. Germline values: CDR1 MNHEY, CDR2 SVGAGI. The CDR3 has 13 amino acids.

There are a few counts of this clone. The CDR3 sequence: CASSYSSGRSPYEQYF. CDR3 DNA sequence: TGTGCCAGCAGTTACTCTAGCGGGAGAAGCCCCTACGAGCAGTACTTC. The chain has TRBV6-6 and TRBJ2-7; 9 bases line up with TRBD2. Trimming removed 0 bases from V and 2 bases from J; junction bases left unmatched: 5. CDR1 and CDR2 from the germline V gene are MNHNY and SVGAGI (reference sequence). The CDR3 loop spans 16 amino acids.

This clone was counted only a few times. The chain recombines TRBV7-2 with TRBJ2-5; TRBD2 agrees at 7 bases. V shed 0 bases and J 5 bases; nucleotides not matched to a gene: 9. The CDR3 is made up of 16 amino acids. Germline CDR1 is SGHTA and CDR2 is FQGNSA. In DNA, the CDR3 is TGTGCCAGCAGCTTAGCGGGGCAGGGAGGGAGTGAGACCCAGTACTTC. Residues: CASSLAGQGGSETQYF.

The chain joins TRBV7-9 to TRBJ2-3; 12 nucleotides match TRBD2. Losses at the gene ends were 5 bases for V and 5 bases for J; bases not matched to a gene: 2. The CDR3 covers 14 residues. Germline V gene data show CDR1 as SEHNR and CDR2 as FQNEAQ (reference sequence). The DNA for the CDR3 is TGTGCCAGCAGCCAGACTAGCGGGAGAGATACGCAGTATTTT. It is translated as CASSQTSGRDTQYF. Supplemented by reference TRBV7-9 and TRBJ2-3, the full variable domain reads DTGVSQNPRHKITKRGQNVTFRCDPISEHNRLYWYRQTLGQGPEFLTYFQNEAQLEKSRLLSDRFSAERPKGSFSTLEIQRTEQGDSAMYLCASSQTSGRDTQYFGPGTRLTVL.

CDR3 DNA sequence: TGTGCCAGCAGCTTAACGCTAGCGCCAACCTACGAGCAGTACTTC. Protein product: CASSLTLAPTYEQYF. The chain is built from TRBV7-3 and TRBJ2-7; maybe TRBD2 (6 bases). The CDR3 has 15 amino acids. Germline assignment: CDR1 SGHTA and CDR2 FQGTGA. Trimming cost V 0 bases and J 2 bases, with 11 bases left between them.

The chain recombines TRBV29-1 with TRBJ2-1; TRBD2 is a possible D gene (7 bases). Germline CDR1 and CDR2: SQVTM and ANQGSEA. V lost 1 base and J lost 3, with 13 bases in between. This CDR3 is 15 amino acids long. CDR3 sequence: CSVEVRGGGYNEQFF. In nucleotides, the CDR3 is TGCAGCGTTGAAGTGCGGGGAGGGGGCTACAATGAGCAGTTCTTC.

The chain combines TRBV15 with TRBJ2-7; tentative D call: TRBD2 (5 bases). The ends were cut back, 1 base at V and 1 base at J, with 5 bases in the middle. Germline CDR1 is LNHNV and CDR2 is YYDKDF (reference sequence). The CDR3 is 13 residues long. CDR3 sequence: CATSRAGSYEQYF. Written as DNA, the CDR3 is TGTGCCACCAGCAGAGCGGGGTCCTACGAGCAGTACTTC.

V gene TRBV28 combines with J gene TRBJ2-5, with D possibly being TRBD2 (5 bases). The CDR3 sequence is 13 residues long. V was pared by 6 bases and J by 1 base, with 9 bases between. Germline V gene sequence: CDR1 MDHEN, CDR2 SYDVKM. The DNA of the CDR3 is TGTGCCAGCAGGCAAGGGAGCCAAGAGACCCAGTACTTC. Its protein is CASRQGSQETQYF.

The chain has TRBV7-3 and TRBJ2-2; D call uncertain. The ends were cut back, 5 bases at V and 5 bases at J, with 9 bases in the middle. CDR1 SGHTA and CDR2 FQGTGA come from the germline V gene. The CDR3 runs 13 residues. The CDR3 DNA is TGTGCCAGCAGCCGCACTCTAACCGGGGAGCTGTTTTTT. Translation: CASSRTLTGELFF.

The CDR3 bases are TGCGCCAGCAGCTTGGGGGGAGGGCCGTTTGAGCAGTTCTTC. Its translation: CASSLGGGPFEQFF. V and J are TRBV5-1 and TRBJ2-1; TRBD2 matches 7 bases. The junction had 6 bases not matched to a gene; V was cut back by 0 bases and J by 9 bases. CDR3 length: 14 amino acids. Looked up from germline, CDR1 is SGHRS and CDR2 is YFSETQ.

The chain is built from TRBV5-1 and TRBJ2-5; D may be TRBD2 (6 bases). The CDR3 has 13 residues. Trimming shortened V by 4 bases and J by 1 base, and 8 bases separated the two germline ends. CDR1 and CDR2 (germline): SGHRS, YFSETQ. Here the CDR3 reads CASSGGFQETQYF. In nucleotides, the CDR3 is TGCGCCAGCAGCGGGGGGTTCCAAGAGACCCAGTACTTC.

The table lists this clone with a few counts. The rearrangement joins TRBV19 to TRBJ2-5; possibly TRBD1 for D (5 bases). CDR1 and CDR2 from the germline V gene are LNHDA and SQIVND (reference sequence). The CDR3 consists of 16 residues. V gave up 3 bases and J gave up 5 bases, with 19 bases separating them. The CDR3 reads CASSISGHPPQETQYF. The CDR3, as DNA: TGTGCCAGTAGTATCTCCGGACACCCCCCGCAGGAGACCCAGTACTTC.

The CDR3 DNA reads TGTGCCAGCAGTAGCCATGGGACAGCCAAAGAGACCCAGTACTTC. It is translated as CASSSHGTAKETQYF. The chain couples TRBV6-5 to TRBJ2-5, with 7 bases that match TRBD1. CDR3 size: 15 residues. The germline V gene encodes CDR1 MNHEY and CDR2 SVGAGI. V trimming: 5 bases; J trimming: 3 bases; junction bases outside the gene matches: 9.

This clone was counted between two and nine times. The chain combines TRBV7-9 with TRBJ2-3; D possibly corresponds to TRBD1 (6 bases). CDR3 length: 12 residues. The germline gives CDR1 SEHNR, CDR2 FQNEAQ (reference sequence). Between the trimmed V and J ends, which lost 5 bases and 9 bases, there was a span of 12 bases. The CDR3: CASSLTTGTQYF. CDR3 sequence (DNA): TGTGCCAGCAGCCTCACTACAGGGACGCAGTATTTT.

V and J are TRBV7-9 and TRBJ2-1, with 9 bases lining up with TRBD2. Per germline, CDR1 SEHNR and CDR2 FQNEAQ (reference sequence). Trimming removed 4 bases from V and 4 bases from J; junction bases left unmatched: 5. The CDR3 totals 15 residues. The CDR3: CASSSGGGDYNEQFF. The CDR3 DNA follows: TGTGCCAGCAGCTCGGGCGGGGGGGATTACAATGAGCAGTTCTTC.

The CDR3 loop is CASRRDRVGGELFF. The CDR3 nucleotides are TGTGCCAGCAGACGGGACAGGGTGGGCGGGGAGCTGTTTTTT. The chain uses TRBV27 and TRBJ2-2; the match to TRBD1 covers 9 bases. J lost 7 bases, V lost 6 bases, and 6 bases had no gene match. CDR1 and CDR2 from the germline V gene are MNHEY and SMNVEV (reference sequence). The CDR3 runs to 14 residues.

This clone was counted between two and nine times. The J gene is TRBJ2-3, the V gene TRBV7-2, with D hard to call. Trimming removed 5 bases at V and 0 bases at J, with 12 bases between. The CDR3 is made up of 15 amino acids. The germline V gene has CDR1 SGHTA and CDR2 FQGNSA. CDR3: CASSTDGGSTDTQYF. In nucleotides, the CDR3 is TGTGCCAGCAGCACCGACGGCGGTAGCACAGATACGCAGTATTTT.

This clone was observed a handful of times. This rearrangement joins TRBV18 to TRBJ2-2; D perhaps matches TRBD1 (6 bases). Germline CDR1 is KGHSH and CDR2 is LQKENI. This CDR3 is built from 16 residues. Trimming took 2 bases from V and 7 from J, leaving 17 bases between them. CDR3 sequence reads: CASSPFSTGPGGELFF. The CDR3 DNA sequence: TGTGCCAGCTCACCATTCTCGACAGGTCCCGGCGGGGAGCTGTTTTTT.

V gene TRBV10-3 combines with J gene TRBJ1-5; 7 nucleotides match TRBD1. The CDR3 length is 15 residues. J gave up 3 bases and V 2 bases, and 4 bases lay outside the gene matches. CDR1 ENHRY and CDR2 SYGVKD come from the germline V gene. The CDR3 DNA follows: TGTGCCATCAGTGAGCGGCAGGGGGACAATCAGCCCCAGCATTTT. This encodes CAISERQGDNQPQHF.

CDR3 amino acids: CASSFVGGTQYF. The CDR3 nucleotides are TGTGCCAGCAGTTTTGTCGGTGGGACCCAGTACTTC. The chain has TRBV28 and TRBJ2-5; D unresolved. From germline, CDR1 is MDHEN and CDR2 SYDVKM. Trimming took off 3 bases at V and 7 bases at J, with 9 bases between the two ends. The CDR3 contains 12 residues.